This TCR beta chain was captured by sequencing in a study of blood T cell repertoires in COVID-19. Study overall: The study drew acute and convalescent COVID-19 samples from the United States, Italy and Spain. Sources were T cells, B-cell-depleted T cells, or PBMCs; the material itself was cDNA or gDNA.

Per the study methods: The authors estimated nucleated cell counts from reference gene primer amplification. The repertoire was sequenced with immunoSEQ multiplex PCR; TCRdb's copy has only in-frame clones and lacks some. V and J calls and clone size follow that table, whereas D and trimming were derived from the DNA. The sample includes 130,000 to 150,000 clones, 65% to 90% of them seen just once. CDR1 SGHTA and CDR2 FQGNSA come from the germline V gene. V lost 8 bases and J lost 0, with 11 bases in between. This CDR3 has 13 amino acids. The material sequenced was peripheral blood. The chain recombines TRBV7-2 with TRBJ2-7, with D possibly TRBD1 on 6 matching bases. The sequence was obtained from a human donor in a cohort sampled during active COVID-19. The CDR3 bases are TGTGCCAGCGGAAGACAGGTCTCCTACGAGCAGTACTTC. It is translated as CASGRQVSYEQYF. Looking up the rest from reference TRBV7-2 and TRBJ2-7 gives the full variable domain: GAGVSQSPSNKVTEKGKDVELRCDPISGHTALYWYRQSLGQGLEFLIYFQGNSAPDKSGLPSDRFSAERTGGSVSTLTIQRTQQEDSAVYLCASGRQVSYEQYFGPGTRLTVT.